These 14 T cell receptor beta chains were all obtained from the same sample, sequenced in a study of early T cells in non-severe SARS-CoV-2 infection. MiXCR, run by TCRdb on the 5' RACE reads, gives a single entry per CDR3 protein. The data show over 30,000 distinct CDR3 sequences, 5.5% to 7.5% seen once. Sequencing was carried out using whole blood. These receptors all stem from an adult who was a healthcare worker with PCR-confirmed SARS-CoV-2 infection or an uninfected control (not recorded which).

Many counts were recorded for this clonotype. The chain joins TRBV6-2 or TRBV6-3 to TRBJ1-5; no firm D call. CDR3 length equals 15 residues. In germline, CDR1 is MNHEY, CDR2 SVGEGT. V gave up 4 bases and J gave up 3 bases, with 13 bases separating them. The CDR3 here is CASSFSGNLNQPQHF. Here the CDR3 DNA reads TGTGCCAGCAGTTTTAGCGGGAACCTCAATCAGCCCCAGCATTTT.

This clonotype showed up just a few times. The V gene is TRBV12-3 or TRBV12-4, the J gene TRBJ2-3; D is possibly TRBD2 (6 bases). The length of the CDR3 is 15 residues. Trimming left V 3 bases short and J 0 bases short, with 10 bases between. CDR3 sequence: CASSFGLTSTDTQYF. CDR3 in DNA: TGTGCCAGCAGTTTTGGACTAACTAGCACAGATACGCAGTATTTT.

This clonotype was seen ten or more times. This chain uses TRBV20-1 with TRBJ2-5; 11 positions match TRBD2. The length of the CDR3 is 15 residues. The J segment lost 5 bases and the V segment lost 1 base, leaving 6 bases of the junction unmatched. Germline assignment: CDR1 DFQATT and CDR2 SNEGSKA (reference sequence). The CDR3 DNA is TGCAGTGCTAGAGGTCGACTAGCGGGGAGTGAGACCCAGTACTTC. It yields the protein CSARGRLAGSETQYF.

The chain combines TRBV5-1 with TRBJ1-5, with TRBD1 identical over 7 bases. The CDR3 extends over 15 amino acids. Germline V gene sequence: CDR1 SGHRS, CDR2 YFSETQ. V trimming: 0 bases; J trimming: 6 bases; junction bases outside the gene matches: 6. The CDR3 region is CASSLGQGESQPQHF. Here the CDR3 DNA reads TGCGCCAGCAGCTTGGGCCAGGGGGAAAGTCAGCCCCAGCATTTT.

This clonotype was seen at least ten times. The chain has TRBV20-1 and TRBJ1-4, with 7 bases matching TRBD1. V lost 3 bases to trimming and J lost 8 bases; unmatched junction nucleotides: 6. The germline V gene has CDR1 DFQATT and CDR2 SNEGSKA (reference sequence). The CDR3 length is 13 residues. The CDR3 here is CSASWTGTEKLFF. The CDR3 region has the DNA TGCAGTGCTAGCTGGACAGGCACCGAAAAACTGTTTTTT.

This clonotype was counted many times. This sequence joins TRBV12-3 or TRBV12-4 and TRBJ1-6, with 8 nucleotides matching TRBD1. After removal of 6 bases from V and 12 bases from J, the junction contained 7 bases not matched to a gene. The CDR3 loop spans 13 amino acids. The CDR3 DNA reads TGTGCCAGCAGAGGACAGGGACGGGTACCCCTCCACTTT. Translation gives CASRGQGRVPLHF.

This clonotype was found many times. The V gene is TRBV29-1, the J gene TRBJ2-3; D uncertain. Germline loops: CDR1 SQVTM, CDR2 ANQGSEA. V was clipped by 3 bases and J by 2 bases, with 9 bases between them. The CDR3 runs to 13 residues. CDR3 DNA sequence: TGCAGCGTTGAGACACCCTCCACAGATACGCAGTATTTT. Protein sequence: CSVETPSTDTQYF.

This clonotype appeared many times. V and J are TRBV10-2 and TRBJ2-5, with TRBD1 matching over 10 bases. V dropped 5 bases and J dropped 2; count of bases not matched to a gene: 5. CDR1 is WSHSY and CDR2 is SAAADI in the germline V gene. The CDR3 runs to 15 residues. The CDR3 spells CASSPDRGRQETQYF. CDR3 bases: TGCGCCAGCAGTCCGGACAGGGGGAGACAAGAGACCCAGTACTTC.

This clonotype showed up just a few times. The genes are TRBV5-1 and TRBJ1-1, with D tentatively TRBD1 (5 bases). In germline, CDR1 is SGHRS, CDR2 YFSETQ. The CDR3 runs to 14 residues. Trimming stripped 0 bases from V and 4 bases from J, with 10 bases between. CDR3 bases: TGCGCCAGCAGCTTGGGGGGGGTCCCCACTGAAGCTTTCTTT. Its protein product is CASSLGGVPTEAFF.

This clonotype turned up a few times. The rearrangement links TRBV28 to TRBJ1-4, with D perhaps TRBD1 (6 bases). From germline, CDR1 is MDHEN and CDR2 SYDVKM. The CDR3 contains 15 residues. V shed 1 base and J shed 5 bases, with 11 bases lying between them. The CDR3 protein is CASSLLSRGNEKLFF. For the CDR3, the DNA is TGTGCCAGCAGTTTATTATCCAGGGGAAATGAAAAACTGTTTTTT.

There are many counts of this clonotype. The V gene is TRBV12-3 or TRBV12-4, the J gene TRBJ1-1, with 7 bases aligning to TRBD1. This CDR3 region has 13 residues. V trimming: 5 bases; J trimming: 12 bases; junction bases outside the gene matches: 12. This CDR3 is CASSQTGLGSTFF. Written as DNA, the CDR3 is TGTGCCAGCAGTCAGACAGGGCTGGGGAGTACTTTCTTT.

In this sample, this clonotype turned up many times. V is TRBV7-2 and J is TRBJ2-5; D uncertain. Germline CDR1 and CDR2: SGHTA and FQGNSA. This CDR3 is built from 15 residues. The ends were cut back, 6 bases at V and 5 bases at J, with 19 bases in the middle. In nucleotides, the CDR3 is TGTGCCAGCAGATCCCCTACTCTGACGAGGGAGACCCAGTACTTC. This codes for CASRSPTLTRETQYF.

This clonotype was detected ten times or more. This chain uses TRBV11-2 with TRBJ2-7, with TRBD2 matching over 13 bases. CDR1 is SGHAT, CDR2 FQNNGV, per germline. The V and J ends lost 3 bases and 5 bases, in that order; junction bases with no gene match: 4. The CDR3 has 15 residues. The CDR3 nucleotides are TGTGCCAGCAGCTTTGCCGGGACTAGCGGGGACGAGCAGTACTTC. Its protein product is CASSFAGTSGDEQYF.

The chain employs TRBV6-1 and TRBJ2-7; TRBD1 matches at 9 bases. With 7 bases clipped from V and 1 base from J, the junction kept 2 bases outside the gene matches. Per the germline V gene, CDR1 is MNHNS and CDR2 is SASEGT. CDR3 length: 13 amino acids. The CDR3 coding sequence is TGTGCCAGCATGGGGACAGGGTCCTACGAGCAGTACTTC. Its protein product is CASMGTGSYEQYF.